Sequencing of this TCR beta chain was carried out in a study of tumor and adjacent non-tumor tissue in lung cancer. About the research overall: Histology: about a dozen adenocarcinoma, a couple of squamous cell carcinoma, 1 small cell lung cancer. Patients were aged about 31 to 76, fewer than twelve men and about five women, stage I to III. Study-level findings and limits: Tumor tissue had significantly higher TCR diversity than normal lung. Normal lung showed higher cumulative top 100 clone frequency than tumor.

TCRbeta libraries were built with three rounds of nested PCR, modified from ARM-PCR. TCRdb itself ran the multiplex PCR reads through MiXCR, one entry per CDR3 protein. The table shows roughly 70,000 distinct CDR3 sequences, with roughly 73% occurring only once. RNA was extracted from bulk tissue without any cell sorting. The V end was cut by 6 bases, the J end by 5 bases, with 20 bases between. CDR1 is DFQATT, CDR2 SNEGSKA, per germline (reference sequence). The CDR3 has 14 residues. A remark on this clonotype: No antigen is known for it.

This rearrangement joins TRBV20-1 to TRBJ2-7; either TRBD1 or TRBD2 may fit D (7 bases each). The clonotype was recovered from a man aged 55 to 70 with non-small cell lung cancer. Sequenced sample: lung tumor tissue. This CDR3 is CSAAPMTGRDEQYF. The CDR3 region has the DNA TGCAGTGCGGCCCCCATGACAGGGAGGGACGAGCAGTACTTC.